One sample yielded the 9 T cell receptor beta chains listed below, sequenced in a study of T-cell reconstitution after alpha-beta-depleted transplantation in children. General observations from the study: When one year had passed after transplant, most T-cell counts and diversity came from newly produced T cells.

The TCRbeta library was prepared with unique molecular identifiers. Via MiXCR, TCRdb re-called the PCR reads, giving one row per CDR3 protein. Of approximately 300,000 distinct CDR3 sequences listed, less than 9.5% are singletons. Antigen specificity for these receptors is unknown. The specimen comprised peripheral blood, sampled 360 days after TCRalphabeta/CD19-depleted stem cell transplant. The receptors come from a female patient aged 2 to 10 who had a stem cell transplant for Fanconi anemia, so the T cells may come from the graft donor.

This clonotype has just a few counts. This chain links TRBV24-1 with TRBJ2-1; 10 bases are shared with TRBD2. The V segment lost 7 bases and the J segment 7 bases; nucleotides outside the gene matches: 0. The CDR3 runs to 12 residues. Germline CDR1 and CDR2: KGHDR and SFDVKD. The CDR3 bases are TGTGCCACCAGGACTAGCGGGAATGAGCAGTTCTTC. As protein: CATRTSGNEQFF.

In this sample, this clonotype turned up many times. The rearrangement links TRBV20-1 to TRBJ2-1; TRBD2 agrees at 8 bases. CDR1 DFQATT and CDR2 SNEGSKA come from the germline V gene (reference sequence). V shed 4 bases, J shed 6 bases, and the junction held 8 bases outside the gene matches. This CDR3 contains 14 residues. CDR3 sequence reads: CSATNGRAGNEQFF. The CDR3 coding sequence is TGCAGTGCTACTAACGGGAGGGCCGGCAATGAGCAGTTCTTC.

This clonotype was observed at least ten times. The chain carries TRBV4-2 and TRBJ2-7, with 8 bases identical to TRBD1. The CDR3 is 16 amino acids. Germline trimming cut 0 bases from V and 3 bases from J; bases unmatched to any gene: 7. The germline gives CDR1 LGHNA, CDR2 YNFKEQ. CDR3 coding DNA: TGTGCCAGCAGCCAAGATCGGGACAGGACTTTCTACGAGCAGTACTTC. This gives the protein CASSQDRDRTFYEQYF.

This clonotype has a handful of counts. The rearrangement links TRBV5-1 to TRBJ2-5; D might be TRBD2 (5 bases). Germline CDR1 is SGHRS and CDR2 is YFSETQ. CDR3 size: 13 residues. The ends were cut back, 0 bases at V and 8 bases at J, with 11 bases in the middle. CDR3 in DNA: TGCGCCAGCAGCTTGGGGACTCTAAGAACCCAGTACTTC. Protein product: CASSLGTLRTQYF.

The chain uses TRBV5-6 and TRBJ2-1, with TRBD1 identical over 10 bases. Germline trimming cut 4 bases from V and 4 bases from J; bases unmatched to any gene: 11. The germline V gene encodes CDR1 SGHDT and CDR2 YYEEEE. This CDR3 spans 17 amino acids. This chain's CDR3 is CASSDWGGTGVYNEQFF. CDR3 bases: TGTGCCAGCAGCGATTGGGGAGGGACAGGGGTGTACAATGAGCAGTTCTTC.

This clonotype has at least ten counts. J is TRBJ2-7 and V is TRBV12-3 or TRBV12-4; D remains unclear. The CDR3 has 14 amino acids. Trimming removed 4 bases from V and 3 bases from J, with 13 bases in between. This chain's CDR3 is CASSSTDSYYEQYF. Here the CDR3 DNA reads TGTGCCAGCAGTTCCACTGACTCATACTACGAGCAGTACTTC.

This clonotype showed up many times. V gene TRBV29-1 combines with J gene TRBJ2-1; D might be TRBD1 (5 bases). Trimming shortened V by 6 bases and J by 5 bases, and 8 bases separated the two germline ends. Germline loops: CDR1 SQVTM, CDR2 ANQGSEA. The CDR3 is made up of 11 amino acids. The CDR3 here is CSVGADNEQFF. The DNA of the CDR3 is TGCAGCGTAGGGGCGGACAATGAGCAGTTCTTC.

This clonotype was recorded many times. The CDR3 nucleotides read TGCGCCAGCAGCTTGCTAACTAGCGGGATCGGTGAGACCCAGTACTTC. It encodes CASSLLTSGIGETQYF. The V call is TRBV5-1, the J call TRBJ2-5; TRBD2 matches at 10 bases. CDR1 and CDR2 (germline): SGHRS, YFSETQ. V was clipped by 1 base and J by 5 bases; unmatched bases: 8. CDR3 length: 16 amino acids.

CDR3 in amino acids: CASSLVVLDNEQFF. CDR3 nucleotide sequence: TGCGCCAGCAGCTTGGTCGTCTTAGACAATGAGCAGTTCTTC. This chain uses TRBV5-1 with TRBJ2-1, with D unresolved. CDR1 and CDR2 from the germline V gene are SGHRS and YFSETQ. The CDR3 is made up of 14 amino acids. Trimming took 0 bases from V and 5 from J, leaving 9 bases between them. The variable domain in full, with the rest retrieved from reference TRBV5-1 and TRBJ2-1, is KAGVTQTPRYLIKTRGQQVTLSCSPISGHRSVSWYQQTPGQGLQFLFEYFSETQRNKGNFPGRFSGRQFSNSRSEMNVSTLELGDSALYLCASSLVVLDNEQFFGPGTRLTVL.